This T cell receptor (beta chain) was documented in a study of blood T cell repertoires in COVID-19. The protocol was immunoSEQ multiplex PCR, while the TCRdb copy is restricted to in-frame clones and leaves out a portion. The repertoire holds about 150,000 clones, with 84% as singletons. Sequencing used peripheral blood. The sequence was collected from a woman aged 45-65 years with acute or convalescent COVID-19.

CDR3 residues: CSASAGGNSPLHF. The CDR3 region has the DNA TGCAGCGCCTCAGCGGGAGGGAATTCACCCCTCCACTTT. This rearrangement joins TRBV29-1 to TRBJ1-6; D not resolved. This CDR3 is built from 13 residues. The V gene's germline CDR1 is SQVTM and CDR2 ANQGSEA. V dropped 7 bases and J dropped 7 bases, with 14 bases sitting between them.